These 2 T cell receptor beta chains share one sample of origin, sequenced in a study of blood T cell repertoires in COVID-19. Produced via immunoSEQ multiplex PCR; TCRdb's table is partial and in-frame only. The sample yields approximately 68,000 clones, 88% seen once. Sequencing was carried out using peripheral blood. Receptors originate from a man in his 70s with active or convalescent COVID-19.

The rearrangement joins TRBV15 to TRBJ2-1; D might be TRBD2 (5 bases). This CDR3 spans 14 amino acids. The germline CDR1 and CDR2 sequences are LNHNV and YYDKDF (reference sequence). V was clipped by 3 bases and J by 8 bases, with 14 bases between them. CDR3 amino acids: CATSSGSGVYEQFF. The CDR3 nucleotides read TGTGCCACCAGCAGTGGGTCCGGGGTCTATGAGCAGTTCTTC.

Only a few counts were recorded for this clone. The chain uses TRBV5-1 and TRBJ2-1, with TRBD2 identical over 11 bases. The V and J ends lost 4 bases and 10 bases, in that order; junction bases with no gene match: 7. CDR1 is SGHRS and CDR2 is YFSETQ in the germline V gene. CDR3 length: 14 residues. The CDR3 DNA follows: TGCGCCAGCAGCCAGTTAGCGGGGGGGCAAGAGCAGTTCTTC. The encoded protein is CASSQLAGGQEQFF. Supplemented by reference TRBV5-1 and TRBJ2-1, the full variable domain reads KAGVTQTPRYLIKTRGQQVTLSCSPISGHRSVSWYQQTPGQGLQFLFEYFSETQRNKGNFPGRFSGRQFSNSRSEMNVSTLELGDSALYLCASSQLAGGQEQFFGPGTRLTVL.